The 15 T cell receptor beta chains below all came from one sample that was sequenced in a study of molecular identifiers for immune sequencing clone quantification. TCRdb called the PCR reads again in MiXCR, with one record for every CDR3 protein. Among more than 550,000 distinct CDR3 sequences listed, about 25% were seen once. Material for sequencing was naive CD8+ T cells from blood, with Jurkat cell RNA spiked in. The subset here: FACS-sorted CD8+CD4-CCR7+CD45RA+ naive T cells. The origin of the receptors is a human donor in good health. Some libraries in this study had Jurkat cell RNA spiked in.

This clonotype was picked up many times. This rearrangement joins TRBV12-3 or TRBV12-4 to TRBJ1-5; D perhaps matches TRBD1 (6 bases). This CDR3 contains 16 residues. V was shortened by 4 bases and J by 1 base, with 14 bases between the two germline ends. The CDR3 reads CASSWAQGKSNQPQHF. In nucleotides, the CDR3 is TGTGCCAGCAGTTGGGCCCAGGGGAAGAGCAATCAGCCCCAGCATTTT.

This clonotype came up many times. The J gene is TRBJ2-7, the V gene TRBV29-1, with 7 bases identical to TRBD1. This CDR3 comprises 12 residues. Germline assignment: CDR1 SQVTM and CDR2 ANQGSEA. Trimming removed 6 bases from V and 2 bases from J; junction bases left unmatched: 4. CDR3 bases: TGCAGCGTCTGGGACAGAGCCTACGAGCAGTACTTC. This encodes CSVWDRAYEQYF.

The table lists this clonotype with a few counts. The genes are TRBV3-1 and TRBJ2-2; TRBD2 aligns across 10 bases. V was pared by 2 bases and J by 0 bases, with 12 bases of the junction left unmatched. Germline V CDR1 and CDR2: LGHDT, YNNKEL (reference sequence). The CDR3 is 20 amino acids. The CDR3 DNA reads as TGTGCCAGCAGCCAATGGCGGCTAGCGGGAGAAAAACCGAACACCGGGGAGCTGTTTTTT. Amino acid sequence: CASSQWRLAGEKPNTGELFF. Filled out from reference TRBV3-1 and TRBJ2-2, the complete variable domain reads DTAVSQTPKYLVTQMGNDKSIKCEQNLGHDTMYWYKQDSKKFLKIMFSYNNKELIINETVPNRFSPKSPDKAHLNLHINSLELGDSAVYFCASSQWRLAGEKPNTGELFFGEGSRLTVL.

Note on this clonotype: Compared with germline, one end of the junction differs, possibly owing to a read error. The chain recombines TRBV7-2 with TRBJ1-3; D is uncertain. Germline V gene data show CDR1 as SGHTA and CDR2 as FQGNSA. CDR3 length equals 15 residues. The CDR3 protein is CASSPALPSGTTIYF. The CDR3 nucleotides read TGTGCCAGCAGCCCCGCCCTCCCCTCTGGAACCACCATATATTTT.

Regarding this clonotype: A junction boundary mismatches the germline segment, possibly from a read error. J is TRBJ1-5 and V is TRBV19; no clear D. In germline, CDR1 is LNHDA, CDR2 SQIVND (reference sequence). The CDR3 covers 15 residues. This CDR3 reads CASSIVSSSNQPQHF. CDR3 nucleotides: TGTGCCAGTAGTATAGTCAGCTCTAGCAATCAGCCCCAGCATTTC.

As regards this clonotype: This may be a read error: a much more frequent sequence differs by one nucleotide. It is likely a read error, because the conserved phenylalanine at the end of the CDR3 is missing. The chain couples TRBV29-1 to TRBJ1-2; D uncertain. The CDR3 is made up of 10 amino acids. V was pared by 6 bases and J by 5 bases, with 7 bases between. From germline, CDR1 is SQVTM and CDR2 ANQGSEA. In DNA, the CDR3 is TGCAGCGTGAGGGAGTATGGCTACACCTCC. This gives the protein CSVREYGYTS.

V and J are TRBV7-8 and TRBJ2-7; maybe TRBD2 (6 bases). The CDR3 runs to 15 residues. Per the germline V gene, CDR1 is SGHVS and CDR2 is FQNEAQ. Trimming cost V 3 bases and J 0 bases, with 12 bases left between them. The CDR3 DNA follows: TGTGCCAGCAGCTTGGGGACTTCCGCCTCCTACGAGCAGTACTTC. Its protein product is CASSLGTSASYEQYF.

This clonotype came up a few times. The rearrangement joins TRBV12-3 or TRBV12-4 to TRBJ1-2; D perhaps matches TRBD1 (6 bases). This CDR3 is built from 17 residues. Deletions cut 6 bases from V and 3 bases from J, with 23 bases between. The CDR3 coding sequence is TGTGCCAGCAGCACACAGGGAGTCCCCATGATTGACTATGGCTACACCTTC. This gives the protein CASSTQGVPMIDYGYTF.

There are many counts of this clonotype. The chain carries TRBV4-3 and TRBJ1-2, with D perhaps TRBD1 (6 bases). This CDR3 is built from 15 residues. Germline lookup yields CDR1 LGHNA and CDR2 YSLEER. V lost 0 bases and J lost 0, with 8 bases in between. The CDR3 protein is CASSQERTANYGYTF. Written as DNA, the CDR3 is TGCGCCAGCAGCCAAGAGAGGACAGCTAACTATGGCTACACCTTC.

This rearrangement joins TRBV12-3 or TRBV12-4 to TRBJ2-5; TRBD1 might be the D (5 bases). Trimming removed 4 bases from V and 2 bases from J, with 11 bases in between. The CDR3 is made up of 14 amino acids. The CDR3 sequence is CASSSHRSQETQYF. CDR3 coding DNA: TGTGCCAGCAGTTCCCACAGGTCGCAAGAGACCCAGTACTTC.

This clonotype was seen a few times. The rearrangement joins TRBV6-2 or TRBV6-3 to TRBJ2-2; D might be TRBD1 or TRBD2, each matching 7 bases. CDR3 length: 17 amino acids. Germline assignment: CDR1 MNHEY and CDR2 SVGEGT. V was clipped by 5 bases and J by 3 bases, with 19 bases between them. The DNA for the CDR3 is TGTGCCAGCAGTCCCCCGGGGAGGGGGCCGTACACCGGGGAGCTGTTTTTT. This codes for CASSPPGRGPYTGELFF.

The chain couples TRBV12-3 or TRBV12-4 to TRBJ2-1, with TRBD2 as a possible D gene (6 bases). Trimming removed 1 base at V and 4 bases at J, with 11 bases between. This CDR3 contains 15 residues. The CDR3 coding sequence is TGTGCCAGCAGTTTAGGCACTAGCCAGTACAATGAGCAGTTCTTC. This gives the protein CASSLGTSQYNEQFF.

This clonotype appeared a few times. This rearrangement joins TRBV28 to TRBJ2-7; no clear D. Germline values: CDR1 MDHEN, CDR2 SYDVKM. This CDR3 comprises 17 residues. Trimming removed 5 bases at V and 0 bases at J, with 20 bases between. CDR3 residues: CASSRPPPAGFSYEQYF. The DNA of the CDR3 is TGTGCCAGCAGTCGGCCCCCTCCGGCAGGCTTCTCCTACGAGCAGTACTTC.

There are a few counts of this clonotype. A junction end diverges from the germline sequence, so it may reflect a read error. V and J are TRBV25-1 and TRBJ2-1; 7 bases align to TRBD2. CDR3 length: 14 residues. Per the germline V gene, CDR1 is MGHDK and CDR2 is SYGVNS. For the CDR3, the DNA is TGTGCCAGCAGTGGAGGACTAGAGTGGCATGAGCGGTTCTTC. Translated, it gives CASSGGLEWHERFF.

V gene TRBV4-2 combines with J gene TRBJ2-7; a possible D gene is TRBD2 (7 bases). The CDR3 contains 15 residues. Deletions cut 5 bases from V and 6 bases from J, with 20 bases between. The germline V gene encodes CDR1 LGHNA and CDR2 YNFKEQ. The CDR3 region is CASSAEEGGVIEQYF. The CDR3 DNA follows: TGTGCCAGCAGCGCAGAGGAGGGGGGGGTGATCGAGCAGTACTTC.